This T cell receptor (beta chain) was identified during a study of neurological immune-mediated disorders (dated by TCRdb to between 2018 and 2020). For the study in its entirety: Among the 35 or so multiple sclerosis patients, approximately 30 had relapsing-remitting MS and 3 had secondary progressive MS. The approximately 110 TCR-beta libraries covered PBMC samples along with longitudinal samples, technical triplicates, and paired sorted CD4+ and CD8+ T-cell subsets. Using UMI-based sequencing, the study compared peripheral blood TCR-beta repertoires from patients with HTLV-I-associated myelopathy (HAM/TSP), patients with multiple sclerosis, and healthy controls. The cohort was made up of about 65 subjects, consisting of 15 or so HAM/TSP patients, around 35 multiple sclerosis patients and 20 healthy controls.

This clonotype showed up many times. Its binding antigen is unknown. No much larger clone is present one base from it, and per-base qualities are unavailable. Unsorted PBMC libraries were generated from 2 million PBMCs stored in RNAlater at -80 °C until RNA extraction. Multiple sclerosis patients were enrolled in a US clinical protocol evaluating disease progression by magnetic resonance imaging. Peripheral blood was subjected to Ficoll-Hypaque density gradient centrifugation to isolate PBMCs, which were then cryopreserved in liquid nitrogen. cDNA synthesis used template-switch 5'RACE with a primer carrying a 10-nucleotide random unique molecular identifier tagging each TCR transcript. Every sequencing run yielded over 180 million TCR-beta sequences covering 15-18 subjects. The RNeasy kit was used to extract total RNA. TCR-beta VDJ regions were amplified with primers for the TCR constant region and the 5'RACE anchor, using the KAPA Real-time Library Amplification kit. A first PCR added sample indexes and Illumina adaptors, and a second PCR then raised library yield. After purification with Ampure beads, the TCR product of roughly 650 bp was size-selected on a 2% E-gel SizeSelection system. Before pooling, library quality was assessed on a Bioanalyzer, concentration was determined with Qubit, and library quantification was performed with the Kapa Library Quantification kit. An Illumina HiSeq 2500 was used to sequence the libraries paired-end at 2 x 150 bp. To increase sequence diversity, roughly 24-32% phiX was spiked into each library pool. Under the source paper's analysis protocol: The quality-filtered reads were processed with the UMI-based MiGEC pipeline, whose error correction step removed more than 85% of the raw TCR sequences. IMGT germline references were used for aligning VDJ genes, and each clonotype was defined as a unique CDR3 amino acid sequence together with its V-J genes. Clonal expansion, Shannon diversity and CDR3 relatedness were evaluated with VDJtools (CalcPairwiseDistances, ClusterSamples), while phylogenetic trees were built in CLCbio workbench. Using coefficient-of-variation modelling across technical triplicates, the study counted a clone as expanded if it had at least 8 unique UMIs. The public reads were reanalyzed by TCRdb: fastp trimming at Q25, MiXCR alignment, in-frame beta chains only. Merged by CDR3 protein, the rows form single entries marked with the most common genes and DNA. TCRdb, rather than the study authors, made the V and J calls. The sample table holds tens of thousands of distinct CDR3 sequences, of which about 5% were seen once. The ten largest clones represent around 2.2% of the sample.

What the research found in general, with its limitations: The MS cluster was not associated with any clinical or MRI features, and the authors stated that larger cohorts are needed. Across subjects, expanded clones never shared an identical CDR3 amino acid sequence, which suggests that the TCR-beta repertoires in every group were private. TCR clonal expansion was highest in HAM/TSP patients and lowest in MS patients, with MS patients falling below even healthy controls. Repertoires from 18 of 34 MS patients were grouped by phylogenetic analysis into a cluster of related CDR3 sequences, suggesting a possible repertoire-level signature.

V lost 3 bases and J lost 14 bases, and the count of bases not matched to a germline gene is 6. Including the terminal cysteine and phenylalanine, the CDR3 comprises 13 residues. Only the CDR3 DNA is retained, 39 bases long and in frame from the first base. The germline V gene (reference sequence) gives CDR1 as DFQATT and CDR2 as SNEGSKA. Sequenced: PBMCs. This clonotype was sampled from a woman aged 30 to 39 with multiple sclerosis. In this chain, TRBV20-1 is recombined with TRBJ2-2; TRBD2 agrees with 13 junctional bases. CDR3 sequence: CSASTSGGAGLFF. The DNA is TGCAGTGCTAGTACTAGCGGGGGGGCAGGTCTGTTTTTT.